The clone carrying this TCR beta chain was counted only a few times. The antigen is not known. Libraries for TCRalpha and TCRbeta carried sample barcodes and unique molecular identifiers via 5'RACE. TCRdb ran MiXCR on the 5' RACE reads and lists one entry per CDR3 protein. This table has 250,000 to 350,000 distinct CDR3 sequences, around 15% appearing once. These data come from a study of T-cell memory formation after mild COVID-19. The CDR3 has 13 residues. The V end lost 3 bases, the J end lost 5 bases, and 10 bases lay between the germline ends. Germline CDR1 is SGHTA and CDR2 is FQGNSA. Points from the study as a whole: Contracting CD4+ clones were located mainly in CM and EM, and CD8+ clones in EMRA. Clones shrinking between day 15 and 85 showed a balanced CD4/CD8 split, and those that grew later tilted toward CD4+.

This chain connects TRBV7-2 to TRBJ2-5; no reliable D call. The sequence came from a man younger than 35 who had mild COVID-19 (a few samples of this study predate the infection). Cell type and time point are not known. The sequencing input was PBMCs or a T cell subset sorted from them (not recorded which). The CDR3 loop reads CASSLSAGETQYF. The CDR3 DNA reads TGTGCCAGCAGCTTGTCGGCTGGGGAGACCCAGTACTTC.